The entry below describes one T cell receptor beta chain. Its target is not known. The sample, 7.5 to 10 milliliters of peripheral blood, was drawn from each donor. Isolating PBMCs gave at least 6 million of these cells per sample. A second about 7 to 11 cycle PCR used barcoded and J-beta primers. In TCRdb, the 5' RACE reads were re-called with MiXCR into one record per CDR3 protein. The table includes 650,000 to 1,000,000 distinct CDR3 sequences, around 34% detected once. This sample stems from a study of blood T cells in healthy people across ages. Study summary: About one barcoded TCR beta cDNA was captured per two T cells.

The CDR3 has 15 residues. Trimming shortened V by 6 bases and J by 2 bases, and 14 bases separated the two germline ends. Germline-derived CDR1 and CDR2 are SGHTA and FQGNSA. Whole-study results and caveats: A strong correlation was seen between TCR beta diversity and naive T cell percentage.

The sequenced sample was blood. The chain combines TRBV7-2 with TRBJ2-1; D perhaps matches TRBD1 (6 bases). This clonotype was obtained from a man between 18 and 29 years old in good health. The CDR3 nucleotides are TGTGCCAGCAGTCGCGACAGGACCCCCTACAATGAGCAGTTCTTC. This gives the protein CASSRDRTPYNEQFF.